The 21 T cell receptor beta chains below all came from one sample that was sequenced in a study of blood T cell repertoires in COVID-19. TCRdb's table, derived via immunoSEQ multiplex PCR, lists solely in-frame clones and lacks some. The repertoire holds about 170,000 clones, with around four fifths as singletons. Sequencing was performed on PBMCs or T cells enriched from blood (not recorded which). Source of these receptors: a woman in her 50s in a cohort exposed to, infected with or recovered from COVID-19 (not recorded which).

Worth noting for this clone: The sample holds other DNA sequences that translate to the same CDR3. The chain has TRBV10-3 and TRBJ1-2; D unclear. The germline V gene encodes CDR1 ENHRY and CDR2 SYGVKD. V dropped 0 bases and J dropped 6 bases, with 14 bases sitting between them. This CDR3 contains 15 residues. For the CDR3, the DNA is TGTGCCATCAGTGAGTCGAGAGAGGGCGCAGATGGCTACACCTTC. It translates to CAISESREGADGYTF.

The V and J genes are TRBV27 and TRBJ1-1; a possible D gene is TRBD1 (5 bases). The V end lost 6 bases, the J end lost 5 bases, and 13 bases lay between the germline ends. Germline CDR1 MNHEY, CDR2 SMNVEV (reference sequence). The CDR3 has 13 amino acids. CDR3 residues: CASRPGLWTEAFF. The DNA of the CDR3 is TGTGCCAGCAGACCAGGGCTTTGGACTGAAGCTTTCTTT.

The chain carries TRBV2 and TRBJ1-1; D perhaps matches TRBD1 (6 bases). Germline CDR1 is SNHLY and CDR2 is FYNNEI. V lost 2 bases and J lost 4, with 14 bases in between. The CDR3 is 15 residues long. CDR3 bases: TGTGCCAGCAGTGAACTTCGGGGGGCCGGCACTGAAGCTTTCTTT. Translation gives CASSELRGAGTEAFF.

This sequence joins TRBV28 and TRBJ2-7; unclear D gene. V was cut by 7 bases and J by 0 bases, with 10 bases left in between. Germline CDR1 is MDHEN and CDR2 is SYDVKM. The CDR3 totals 13 residues. This CDR3 reads CASTFVSSYEQYF. The CDR3 DNA follows: TGTGCCAGCACCTTCGTGAGCTCCTACGAGCAGTACTTC.

This clone was detected a few times. The rearrangement links TRBV13 to TRBJ2-3; tentative D call: TRBD2 (6 bases). The CDR3 extends over 15 amino acids. CDR1 and CDR2 (germline): PRHDT, FYEKMQ (reference sequence). With 5 bases removed from V and 4 bases from J, the gap between germline ends came to 16 bases. The CDR3 DNA reads as TGTGCCAGCAGCGCGCGACTAGTTGTAGCAGATACGCAGTATTTT. Translation: CASSARLVVADTQYF.

This clone was picked up one time. V is TRBV11-2 and J is TRBJ1-4; D gene unclear. V shed 5 bases and J shed 4 bases, with 11 bases lying between them. This CDR3 has 14 amino acids. Germline V gene data show CDR1 as SGHAT and CDR2 as FQNNGV. CDR3: CASSTTRSNEKLFF. In DNA, the CDR3 is TGTGCCAGCAGCACAACGAGGAGTAATGAAAAACTGTTTTTT.

The J gene is TRBJ2-5, the V gene TRBV7-2; no reliable D call. V was clipped by 5 bases and J by 5 bases, with 15 bases between them. CDR1 is SGHTA and CDR2 is FQGNSA in the germline V gene. The CDR3 has 14 amino acids. DNA of the CDR3: TGTGCCAGCAGCCCCGTGTGGGCTGGTGAGACCCAGTACTTC. The encoded protein is CASSPVWAGETQYF.

There are a few counts of this clone. V is TRBV19 and J is TRBJ1-6, with TRBD1 matching over 10 bases. Germline V gene sequence: CDR1 LNHDA, CDR2 SQIVND (reference sequence). V was clipped by 5 bases and J by 10 bases; unmatched bases: 11. The CDR3 runs 16 residues. The CDR3 DNA is TGTGCCAGTAGTTTGAGTCACGGGGACAGGGGCTCACCCCTCCACTTT. The encoded protein is CASSLSHGDRGSPLHF.

The DNA of the CDR3 is TGTGCCAGCAGTGAATCGACGGGAGCGGGAGGGATTGCAGATACGCAGTATTTT. Its protein is CASSESTGAGGIADTQYF. The rearrangement uses TRBV25-1 and TRBJ2-3; 10 bases align to TRBD2. V was pared by 1 base and J by 4 bases, with 11 bases of the junction left unmatched. CDR1 is MGHDK and CDR2 is SYGVNS in the germline V gene. The CDR3 has 18 amino acids.

Concerning this clone: The same CDR3 is also encoded by other DNA sequences in this sample. The chain joins TRBV28 to TRBJ2-2; the D is unclear. The CDR3 runs to 13 residues. The germline gives CDR1 MDHEN, CDR2 SYDVKM. Trimming pared 2 bases from V and 2 bases from J, leaving 3 bases between. The CDR3 protein is CASSLLNTGELFF. CDR3 nucleotides: TGTGCCAGCAGTTTACTAAACACCGGGGAGCTGTTTTTT.

The chain uses TRBV29-1 and TRBJ1-5; unclear D gene. Deletions cut 8 bases from V and 6 bases from J, with 14 bases between. The CDR3 runs to 12 residues. From germline, CDR1 is SQVTM and CDR2 ANQGSEA. In DNA, the CDR3 is TGCAGCTCCCGAGGAGGTGGTCAGCCCCAGCATTTT. Its translation: CSSRGGGQPQHF.

The gene calls are TRBV9 and TRBJ1-1, with D possibly being TRBD1 (5 bases). Germline CDR1 reads SGDLS; CDR2 reads YYNGEE. The CDR3 length is 13 residues. V was shortened by 3 bases and J by 8 bases, with 14 bases between the two germline ends. Written as DNA, the CDR3 is TGTGCCAGCAGCGCGAGACAGTCATCCGAAGCTTTCTTT. This encodes CASSARQSSEAFF.

The gene calls are TRBV7-2 and TRBJ1-3, with 7 bases matching TRBD1. Germline CDR1 and CDR2: SGHTA and FQGNSA. V was pared by 4 bases and J by 7 bases, with 7 bases of the junction left unmatched. The CDR3 is 14 residues long. This chain's CDR3 is CASSSYDRVNTIYF. The CDR3 DNA follows: TGTGCCAGCAGCTCATACGACAGGGTCAACACCATATATTTT.

This clone appeared once. This chain uses TRBV6-4 with TRBJ1-4; 8 nucleotides line up with TRBD1. From germline, CDR1 is MRHNA and CDR2 SNTAGT. Trimming removed 4 bases from V and 0 bases from J; junction bases left unmatched: 7. The CDR3 runs to 17 residues. CDR3 sequence reads: CASSVRRGRSTNEKLFF. As DNA, the CDR3 is TGTGCCAGCAGTGTACGCAGGGGGCGTTCAACTAATGAAAAACTGTTTTTT.

This chain connects TRBV7-9 to TRBJ2-2, with a weak D call TRBD2 (5 bases). This CDR3 region has 14 residues. V was pared by 2 bases and J by 2 bases, with 6 bases between. Germline assignment: CDR1 SEHNR and CDR2 FQNEAQ (reference sequence). In nucleotides, the CDR3 is TGTGCCAGCAGCTTAACGGGAAACACCGGGGAGCTGTTTTTT. This gives the protein CASSLTGNTGELFF.

J is TRBJ1-2 and V is TRBV10-3; D is unclear. V was pared by 3 bases and J by 2 bases, with 7 bases between. The CDR3 consists of 13 residues. CDR1 and CDR2 (germline): ENHRY, SYGVKD. CDR3: CAISEAGNYGYTF. The DNA of the CDR3 is TGTGCCATCAGTGAAGCAGGAAACTATGGCTACACCTTC.

The V and J genes are TRBV10-3 and TRBJ1-5, with TRBD1 as a possible D gene (5 bases). Trimming took off 0 bases at V and 7 bases at J, with 10 bases between the two ends. Looked up from germline, CDR1 is ENHRY and CDR2 is SYGVKD. There are 14 residues in the CDR3. The CDR3 spells CAISESGGTQPQHF. The CDR3 region has the DNA TGTGCCATCAGTGAGTCGGGAGGGACGCAGCCCCAGCATTTT.

V is TRBV6-5 and J is TRBJ2-2; no definite D call. The ends were cut back, 6 bases at V and 3 bases at J, with 8 bases in the middle. The CDR3 sequence is 13 residues long. Germline values: CDR1 MNHEY, CDR2 SVGAGI. The CDR3 DNA is TGTGCCAGCAGCGGGTCCTACACCGGGGAGCTGTTTTTT. Translating gives CASSGSYTGELFF.

The V call is TRBV25-1, the J call TRBJ1-2; D is uncertain. V was pared by 1 base and J by 4 bases, with 10 bases between. There are 14 residues in the CDR3. The germline CDR1 and CDR2 sequences are MGHDK and SYGVNS. Written as DNA, the CDR3 is TGTGCCAGCAGTGAATCTAGCAGCCTCTATGGCTACACCTTC. It codes for CASSESSSLYGYTF.

This clone came up once. The rearrangement links TRBV19 to TRBJ2-6; TRBD1 matches at 9 bases. With V trimmed by 4 bases and J by 3 bases, 7 bases remained unmatched. This CDR3 has 17 residues. Per the germline V gene, CDR1 is LNHDA and CDR2 is SQIVND (reference sequence). CDR3 bases: TGTGCCAGTAGTACCCTACAGGGGGCGGGTGGGGCCAACGTCCTGACTTTC. It yields the protein CASSTLQGAGGANVLTF.

The chain uses TRBV28 and TRBJ1-2, with TRBD1 identical over 7 bases. The trim removed 5 bases at V and 7 bases at J, leaving 10 bases unmatched. The CDR3 totals 14 residues. Germline-derived CDR1 and CDR2 are MDHEN and SYDVKM. CDR3 sequence: CASSRTQTGSGYTF. CDR3 DNA: TGTGCCAGCAGTCGAACCCAGACAGGGTCTGGCTACACCTTC.